Sequencing of this TCR beta chain was carried out in a study of shared clonotypes between healthy human individuals. DNA at about 210 ng, approximately 30,000 T cell genomes, went into sorted-subset replicate PCRs. Only in-frame clones appear in the TCRdb table, and some are missing; sequencing was by immunoSEQ multiplex PCR. In the table there are under 700,000 clones, roughly 96% of which are singletons. Of note for this clone: Its antigen is undetermined.

Terminally differentiated effector memory CD45RA+ cells were excluded from the naive CD8 cells, which were CD45RO-negative and positively selected for CCR7. The CDR3 contains 14 residues. Trimming removed 3 bases from V and 1 base from J, with 9 bases in between. From germline, CDR1 is LNHDA and CDR2 SQIVND (reference sequence). General study points: Though the depth was large, rarefaction showed that sorted-subset sequencing was incomplete. Clonotypes that were shared across a handful of donors made up 4.5% to 5% of naive CD4 clonotypes. Estimated clonotype richness was generally higher in naive than memory subsets.

Sequencing used naive CD8+ T cells sorted from blood. The TCR originated in a woman under 40 in good health. The gene calls are TRBV19 and TRBJ1-1, with unresolved D. The CDR3 reads CASSIYVGNTEAFF. CDR3 sequence (DNA): TGTGCCAGTAGTATCTACGTGGGGAACACTGAAGCTTTCTTT.